The 20 T cell receptor beta chains listed next were all sequenced from one sample in a study of T cells in localized non-small cell lung cancer. The data were produced by immunoSEQ multiplex PCR, yet TCRdb's version contains in-frame clones alone and is incomplete. Among 30,000 to 40,000 clones listed, almost 90% were seen once. The sample was peripheral blood, taken before any cancer treatment. Receptor source: a woman aged 35-75 years with stage I lung adenocarcinoma.

This chain connects TRBV7-3 to TRBJ1-1; weak D call: TRBD1 (6 bases). This CDR3 comprises 14 residues. V lost 2 bases and J lost 7, with 14 bases in between. CDR1 SGHTA and CDR2 FQGTGA come from the germline V gene. CDR3 amino acids: CASSLAGDAREAFF. The CDR3 region has the DNA TGTGCCAGCAGCTTAGCAGGGGATGCCCGTGAAGCTTTCTTT.

V is TRBV20-1 and J is TRBJ1-2; D might be TRBD1 (5 bases). This CDR3 is built from 10 residues. Trimming left V 5 bases short and J 8 bases short, with 9 bases between. Germline CDR1 reads DFQATT; CDR2 reads SNEGSKA (reference sequence). The CDR3 nucleotides read TGCAGTGCTCAGGGCCAAGGCTACACCTTC. As protein: CSAQGQGYTF.

The chain links TRBV30 to TRBJ1-1; 8 positions agree with TRBD1. The trim removed 1 base at V and 11 bases at J, leaving 3 bases unmatched. CDR1 GTSNPN and CDR2 SVGIG come from the germline V gene (reference sequence). The CDR3 sequence is 11 residues long. Here the CDR3 reads CAWSARQGAFF. CDR3 nucleotides: TGTGCCTGGAGTGCCCGACAGGGGGCTTTCTTT. Looking up the rest from reference TRBV30 and TRBJ1-1 gives the full variable domain: SQTIHQWPATLVQPVGSPLSLECTVEGTSNPNLYWYRQAAGRGLQLLFYSVGIGQISSEVPQNLSASRPQDRQFILSSKKLLLSDSGFYLCAWSARQGAFFGQGTRLTVV.

The chain is built from TRBV6-4 and TRBJ2-2, with D perhaps being TRBD1 or TRBD2 (5 bases each). Trimming removed 3 bases from V and 3 bases from J, with 5 bases in between. Germline CDR1 is MRHNA and CDR2 is SNTAGT. The CDR3 runs to 13 residues. For the CDR3, the DNA is TGTGCCAGCAGTGAGGGGGACACCGGGGAGCTGTTTTTT. Its protein is CASSEGDTGELFF.

The chain carries TRBV25-1 and TRBJ1-1, with 10 bases identical to TRBD1. Germline loops: CDR1 MGHDK, CDR2 SYGVNS. This CDR3 is 17 amino acids long. Germline trimming cut 1 base from V and 0 bases from J; bases unmatched to any gene: 5. The CDR3 nucleotides are TGTGCCAGCAGTGAATTCGACAGGGGGCCTGTGAACACTGAAGCTTTCTTT. It codes for CASSEFDRGPVNTEAFF.

The J gene is TRBJ2-5, the V gene TRBV19, with 8 positions matching TRBD2. Germline V gene lookup returns CDR1 LNHDA and CDR2 SQIVND (reference sequence). With 7 bases clipped from V and 5 bases from J, the junction kept 15 bases outside the gene matches. The CDR3 totals 16 residues. CDR3: CASKRTGGSHGETQYF. As DNA, the CDR3 is TGTGCCAGTAAACGGACGGGGGGGTCGCATGGGGAGACCCAGTACTTC. Combining the CDR3 with reference TRBV19 and TRBJ2-5 gives the whole variable domain DGGITQSPKYLFRKEGQNVTLSCEQNLNHDAMYWYRQDPGQGLRLIYYSQIVNDFQKGDIAEGYSVSREKKESFPLTVTSAQKNPTAFYLCASKRTGGSHGETQYFGPGTRLLVL.

The chain carries TRBV6-1 and TRBJ1-2; no firm D call. The CDR3 is 13 amino acids. V gave up 6 bases and J gave up 7 bases, with 15 bases separating them. CDR1 MNHNS and CDR2 SASEGT come from the germline V gene. CDR3 sequence reads: CASSPIQRGGYTF. CDR3 bases: TGTGCCAGCAGCCCTATTCAACGGGGTGGCTACACCTTC.

The gene calls are TRBV9 and TRBJ2-3, with D unclear. The V gene lost 4 bases and the J gene lost 2 bases, with 11 bases spanning the gap. CDR1 and CDR2 from the germline V gene are SGDLS and YYNGEE. The CDR3 runs 14 residues. The CDR3 protein is CASSPLGITDTQYF. The CDR3, as DNA: TGTGCCAGCAGCCCGTTGGGGATCACAGATACGCAGTATTTT.

This clone was detected once. The chain couples TRBV29-1 to TRBJ2-7; 7 bases map to TRBD1. The CDR3 sequence is 14 residues long. Germline CDR1 SQVTM, CDR2 ANQGSEA. V shed 4 bases, J shed 0 bases, and the junction held 6 bases outside the gene matches. CDR3 in amino acids: CSVAGQESSYEQYF. The CDR3 region has the DNA TGCAGCGTTGCCGGACAGGAGAGCTCCTACGAGCAGTACTTC.

The chain carries TRBV4-1 and TRBJ2-4; no clear D gene. This CDR3 has 14 amino acids. The germline V gene has CDR1 MGHRA and CDR2 YSYEKL. Trimming pared 6 bases from V and 0 bases from J, leaving 9 bases between. The CDR3 DNA reads TGCGCCAGCAGTCCCAACTTAGCCAAAAACATTCAGTACTTC. The encoded protein is CASSPNLAKNIQYF.

The chain has TRBV18 and TRBJ2-7; no reliable D call. The CDR3 has 15 residues. V was pared by 6 bases and J by 1 base, with 16 bases between. Germline assignment: CDR1 KGHSH and CDR2 LQKENI. This CDR3 is CASSYQDRRSYEQYF. The CDR3, as DNA: TGTGCCAGCTCTTATCAGGACCGCCGGTCCTACGAGCAGTACTTC.

The rearrangement joins TRBV5-8 to TRBJ2-6; TRBD2 matches at 8 bases. Germline assignment: CDR1 SGHTS and CDR2 YDEGEE. The CDR3 is 19 residues long. V trimming: 3 bases; J trimming: 1 base; junction bases outside the gene matches: 12. CDR3 nucleotides: TGTGCCAGCAGCTACGATCCGGGACTAGAAGTGTCTGGGGCCAACGTCCTGACTTTC. Its protein is CASSYDPGLEVSGANVLTF.

This clone appeared a single time. The chain uses TRBV7-8 and TRBJ2-7; unclear D gene. Germline CDR1 SGHVS, CDR2 FQNEAQ. This CDR3 has 14 residues. V lost 5 bases, J lost 2 bases, and 13 bases lay in between. The CDR3 nucleotides read TGTGCCAGCAGCCTGGTGGACGGTGCCTACGAGCAGTACTTC. This codes for CASSLVDGAYEQYF.

The chain employs TRBV5-8 and TRBJ1-2, with unresolved D. V was cut by 0 bases and J by 4 bases, with 10 bases left in between. The length of the CDR3 is 14 residues. Germline assignment: CDR1 SGHTS and CDR2 YDEGEE. CDR3 region: CASSLAGLIYGYTF. In nucleotides, the CDR3 is TGTGCCAGCAGCTTGGCGGGTCTCATCTATGGCTACACCTTC. The full variable domain, rest sourced from reference TRBV5-8 and TRBJ1-2, is EAGVTQSPTHLIKTRGQQATLRCSPISGHTSVYWYQQALGLGLQFLLWYDEGEERNRGNFPPRFSGRQFPNYSSELNVNALELEDSALYLCASSLAGLIYGYTFGSGTRLTVV.

The rearrangement links TRBV7-8 to TRBJ2-7, with 7 bases aligning to TRBD2. Looked up from germline, CDR1 is SGHVS and CDR2 is FQNEAQ. The CDR3 loop spans 16 amino acids. V was pared by 1 base and J by 7 bases, with 13 bases of the junction left unmatched. The CDR3 DNA follows: TGTGCCAGCAGCTTAGATTGGCGGGGGAGCTTCTGGGAGCAGTACTTC. Translated: CASSLDWRGSFWEQYF.

This chain joins TRBV18 and TRBJ1-1; D is possibly TRBD1 (5 bases). V lost 4 bases, J lost 6 bases, and 21 bases lay in between. CDR3 length: 16 amino acids. The germline V gene encodes CDR1 KGHSH and CDR2 LQKENI. CDR3 region: CASSRPSGEGWPEAFF. CDR3 sequence (DNA): TGTGCCAGCTCACGACCTTCGGGGGAAGGGTGGCCTGAAGCTTTCTTT.

This chain connects TRBV27 to TRBJ2-1; 12 nucleotides match TRBD2. CDR3 size: 18 residues. V shed 6 bases and J 3 bases; nucleotides not matched to a gene: 12. Per germline, CDR1 MNHEY and CDR2 SMNVEV (reference sequence). The CDR3 reads CASSRTSGVARFYNEQFF. The DNA of the CDR3 is TGTGCCAGCAGCCGGACTAGCGGGGTGGCGCGTTTCTACAATGAGCAGTTCTTC.

The V and J genes are TRBV11-3 and TRBJ1-1; D remains unclear. Trimming cost V 1 base and J 6 bases, with 18 bases left between them. The germline V gene has CDR1 SGHNT and CDR2 YENEEA. This CDR3 region has 16 residues. CDR3 sequence: CASSLVGSETSAEAFF. The CDR3 DNA is TGTGCCAGCAGCTTAGTCGGGTCGGAAACTTCGGCTGAAGCTTTCTTT.

This clone was found once. The chain uses TRBV6-6 and TRBJ2-1, with 10 bases matching TRBD1. The CDR3 covers 16 residues. V was pared by 6 bases and J by 2 bases, with 7 bases of the junction left unmatched. Germline V gene data show CDR1 as MNHNY and CDR2 as SVGAGI (reference sequence). The CDR3 protein is CASSRQGAFPYNEQFF. CDR3 bases: TGTGCCAGCAGCCGACAGGGGGCCTTCCCCTACAATGAGCAGTTCTTC.

The V gene is TRBV5-6, the J gene TRBJ1-1, with D tentatively TRBD1 (5 bases). The CDR3 runs 14 residues. V lost 7 bases and J 4 bases, leaving 17 bases between the germline ends. CDR1 and CDR2 from the germline V gene are SGHDT and YYEEEE. This CDR3 reads CASRTSREGTEAFF. CDR3 in DNA: TGTGCCAGCCGGACATCCAGGGAGGGCACTGAAGCTTTCTTT.